Each of the 9 T cell receptor beta chains below was sequenced from the same sample in a study of shared clonotypes between healthy human individuals. The protocol was immunoSEQ multiplex PCR, while the TCRdb copy is restricted to in-frame clones and leaves out a portion. The sample yields about 2 million clones, 90% to 95% seen once. Material: naive CD4+ T cells sorted from blood. Stated subset: CD45RA+ positively selected. These receptors came from a man between 18 and 29 years old in good health.

The chain is built from TRBV2 and TRBJ1-6; D is uncertain. Per germline, CDR1 SNHLY and CDR2 FYNNEI. This CDR3 comprises 16 residues. The V end was cut by 1 base, the J end by 1 base, with 8 bases between. CDR3 bases: TGTGCCAGCAGTGAAGAGTACAGTTCCTATAATTCACCCCTCCACTTT. Protein sequence: CASSEEYSSYNSPLHF.

As DNA, the CDR3 is TGTGCCAGCACCACTGGGGGCTACACCTTC. Its protein is CASTTGGYTF. The V gene is TRBV9, the J gene TRBJ1-2; D unclear. Trimming left V 6 bases short and J 8 bases short, with 8 bases between. The CDR3 length is 10 residues. The germline V gene has CDR1 SGDLS and CDR2 YYNGEE.

The table lists this clone with a few counts. The genes are TRBV30 and TRBJ2-2; D possibly corresponds to TRBD1 (6 bases). V was trimmed by 5 bases and J by 0 bases, leaving 10 bases between them. This CDR3 region has 14 residues. Germline CDR1 GTSNPN, CDR2 SVGIG (reference sequence). The CDR3 sequence: CAWGDRTNTGELFF. For the CDR3, the DNA is TGTGCCTGGGGAGACAGGACGAACACCGGGGAGCTGTTTTTT.

In its sample, this clone was seen once. This sequence joins TRBV10-3 and TRBJ2-7; D is possibly TRBD2 (5 bases). Germline CDR1 is ENHRY and CDR2 is SYGVKD. The germline V and J ends were trimmed by 5 bases and 0 bases, with 8 bases remaining between them. There are 13 residues in the CDR3. CDR3 in DNA: TGTGCCATCAGTCCTCGGGGCTCCTACGAGCAGTACTTC. Protein sequence: CAISPRGSYEQYF.

The chain has TRBV7-9 and TRBJ2-2; D is unclear. This CDR3 is 11 amino acids long. Trimming removed 4 bases from V and 7 bases from J, with 4 bases in between. The germline V gene has CDR1 SEHNR and CDR2 FQNEAQ (reference sequence). The CDR3: CASSSVGELFF. The CDR3, as DNA: TGTGCCAGCAGCTCGGTCGGGGAGCTGTTTTTT. The variable domain in full, completed from reference TRBV7-9 and TRBJ2-2, reads DTGVSQNPRHKITKRGQNVTFRCDPISEHNRLYWYRQTLGQGPEFLTYFQNEAQLEKSRLLSDRFSAERPKGSFSTLEIQRTEQGDSAMYLCASSSVGELFFGEGSRLTVL.

The rearrangement joins TRBV7-9 to TRBJ2-2; either TRBD1 or TRBD2 may supply D (5 bases each). The CDR3 runs to 17 residues. Germline values: CDR1 SEHNR, CDR2 FQNEAQ (reference sequence). Trimming removed 1 base from V and 1 base from J, with 13 bases in between. The CDR3 DNA follows: TGTGCCAGCAGCTTAGAACGGGGCACATTGAACACCGGGGAGCTGTTTTTT. It translates to CASSLERGTLNTGELFF.

The chain uses TRBV28 and TRBJ2-1; 9 bases are shared with TRBD1. Germline values: CDR1 MDHEN, CDR2 SYDVKM. Unmatched junction bases numbered 12, after V lost 4 bases and J lost 5 bases. The CDR3 runs 17 residues. The CDR3 region is CASSSGQGQHIDNEQFF. CDR3 nucleotide sequence: TGTGCCAGCAGTTCGGGACAGGGCCAACATATAGACAATGAGCAGTTCTTC.

The chain links TRBV19 to TRBJ2-2; unclear D gene. V was pared by 3 bases and J by 6 bases, with 8 bases between. This CDR3 spans 13 amino acids. Germline CDR1 is LNHDA and CDR2 is SQIVND (reference sequence). CDR3 nucleotide sequence: TGTGCCAGTAGTATTCCGGTCGCCGGGGAGCTGTTTTTT. Amino acid sequence: CASSIPVAGELFF.

This chain links TRBV2 with TRBJ2-2; the D gene is possibly TRBD1 (5 bases). The V gene's germline CDR1 is SNHLY and CDR2 FYNNEI. The length of the CDR3 is 14 residues. The V end lost 7 bases, the J end lost 1 base, and 10 bases lay between the germline ends. Here the CDR3 DNA reads TGTGCCAGCACCCGACAGAAGAACACCGGGGAGCTGTTTTTT. This translates into CASTRQKNTGELFF.